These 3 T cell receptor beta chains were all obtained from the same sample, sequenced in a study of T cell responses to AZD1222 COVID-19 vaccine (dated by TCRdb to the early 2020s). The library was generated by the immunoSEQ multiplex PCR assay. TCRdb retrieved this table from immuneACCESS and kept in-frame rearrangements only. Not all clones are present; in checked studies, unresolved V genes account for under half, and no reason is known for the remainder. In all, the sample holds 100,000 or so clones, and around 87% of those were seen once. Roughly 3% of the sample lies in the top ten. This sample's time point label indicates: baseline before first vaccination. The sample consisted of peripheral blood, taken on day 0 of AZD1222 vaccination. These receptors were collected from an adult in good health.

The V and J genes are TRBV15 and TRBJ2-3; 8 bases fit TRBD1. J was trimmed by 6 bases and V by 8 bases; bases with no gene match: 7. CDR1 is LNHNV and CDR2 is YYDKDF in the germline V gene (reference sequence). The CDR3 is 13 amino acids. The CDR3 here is CATLDREVDTQYF. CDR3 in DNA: TGTGCCACCTTGGACAGGGAGGTGGATACGCAGTATTTT.

DNA of the CDR3: TGTGCCAGCAGCTTGACAGTAAGCGGCTCACCCCTCCACTTT. It is translated as CASSLTVSGSPLHF. This chain uses TRBV5-4 with TRBJ1-6, with no clear D. The CDR3 consists of 14 residues. In germline, CDR1 is SGHNT, CDR2 YYREEE (reference sequence). The germline V and J ends were trimmed by 1 base and 10 bases, with 12 bases remaining between them.

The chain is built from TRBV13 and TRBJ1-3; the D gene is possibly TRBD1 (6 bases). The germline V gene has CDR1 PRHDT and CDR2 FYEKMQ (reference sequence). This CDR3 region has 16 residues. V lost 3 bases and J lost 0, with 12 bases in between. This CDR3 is CASSFKRGNSGNTIYF. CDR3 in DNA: TGTGCCAGCAGCTTTAAAAGGGGGAACTCTGGAAACACCATATATTTT.